This T cell receptor (beta chain) was captured in a study of blood T cell repertoires in COVID-19. Across the whole study: T cells, B-cell-depleted T cells, or PBMCs supplied cDNA or gDNA.

Per the original methods: Nucleated cell counts were estimated from reference gene primer amplification. Libraries were prepared by immunoSEQ multiplex PCR; TCRdb keeps only in-frame clonotypes and omits some of them. V, J and clone size were drawn from that table, and D and trimming were deduced from the DNA. The sample contains about 100,000 clones, roughly 80% of which appear only once. With V trimmed by 5 bases and J by 1 base, 5 bases remained unmatched. The CDR3 covers 14 residues. Germline V gives CDR1 SGHRS, CDR2 YFSETQ. The sequence derives from a human donor in a cohort sampled during active COVID-19. The chain is built from TRBV5-1 and TRBJ1-1; 7 bases map to TRBD1. The material sequenced was peripheral blood. The CDR3 DNA follows: TGCGCCAGCAGACTGACAGGGCCGAACACTGAAGCTTTCTTT. Protein product: CASRLTGPNTEAFF.